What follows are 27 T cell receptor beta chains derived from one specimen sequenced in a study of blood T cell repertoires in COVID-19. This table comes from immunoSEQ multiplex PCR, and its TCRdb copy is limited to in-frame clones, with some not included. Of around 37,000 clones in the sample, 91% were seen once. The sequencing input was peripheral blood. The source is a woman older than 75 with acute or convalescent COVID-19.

CDR3 amino acids: CATCKEEAIPYEQYF. CDR3 DNA: TGTGCCACCTGTAAGGAGGAGGCCATCCCCTACGAGCAGTACTTC. The chain combines TRBV6-5 with TRBJ2-7; possibly TRBD2 for D (5 bases). The germline CDR1 and CDR2 sequences are MNHEY and SVGAGI. This CDR3 has 15 residues. The V gene lost 10 bases and the J gene lost 2 bases, with 21 bases spanning the gap.

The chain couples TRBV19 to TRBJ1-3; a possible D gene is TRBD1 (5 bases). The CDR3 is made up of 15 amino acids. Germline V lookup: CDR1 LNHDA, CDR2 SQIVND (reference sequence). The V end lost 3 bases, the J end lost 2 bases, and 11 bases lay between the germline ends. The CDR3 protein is CASSIPGGTGNTIYF. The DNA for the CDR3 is TGTGCCAGTAGTATTCCCGGGGGAACTGGAAACACCATATATTTT.

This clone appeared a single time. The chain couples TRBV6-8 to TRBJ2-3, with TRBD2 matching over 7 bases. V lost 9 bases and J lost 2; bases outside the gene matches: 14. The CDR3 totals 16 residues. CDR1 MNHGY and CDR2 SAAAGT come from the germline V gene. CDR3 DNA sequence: TGTGCCAGACGGCTCCCGGGACTACACATCACAGATACGCAGTATTTT. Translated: CARRLPGLHITDTQYF.

The CDR3: CASSTGSGEQYF. CDR3 DNA: TGCGCCAGCAGTACGGGTTCGGGCGAGCAGTACTTC. The J gene is TRBJ2-7, the V gene TRBV10-1; D is undetermined. Germline CDR1 WNHNN, CDR2 SYGVQD (reference sequence). The CDR3 is 12 residues long. Trimming took off 5 bases at V and 6 bases at J, with 11 bases between the two ends.

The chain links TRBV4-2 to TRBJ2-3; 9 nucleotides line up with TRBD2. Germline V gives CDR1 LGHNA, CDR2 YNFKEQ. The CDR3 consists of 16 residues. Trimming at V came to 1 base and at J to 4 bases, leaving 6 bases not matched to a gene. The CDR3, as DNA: TGTGCCAGCAGCCAAGGTAATAGCGGGGGCGCAGATACGCAGTATTTT. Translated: CASSQGNSGGADTQYF.

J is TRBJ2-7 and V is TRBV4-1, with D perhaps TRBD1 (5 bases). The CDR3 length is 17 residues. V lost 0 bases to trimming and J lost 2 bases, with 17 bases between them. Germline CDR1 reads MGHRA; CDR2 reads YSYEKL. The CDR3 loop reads CASSQDEDSGHTYEQYF. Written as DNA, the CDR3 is TGCGCCAGCAGCCAAGATGAGGATTCAGGGCACACCTACGAGCAGTACTTC.

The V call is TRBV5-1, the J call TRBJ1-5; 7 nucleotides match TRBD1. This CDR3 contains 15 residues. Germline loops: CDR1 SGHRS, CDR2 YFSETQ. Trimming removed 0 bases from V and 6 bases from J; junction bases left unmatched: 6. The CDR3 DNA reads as TGCGCCAGCAGCTTGGTCCCCGACAGGGTTCAGCCCCAGCATTTT. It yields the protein CASSLVPDRVQPQHF. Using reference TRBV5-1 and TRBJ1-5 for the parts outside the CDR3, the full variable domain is KAGVTQTPRYLIKTRGQQVTLSCSPISGHRSVSWYQQTPGQGLQFLFEYFSETQRNKGNFPGRFSGRQFSNSRSEMNVSTLELGDSALYLCASSLVPDRVQPQHFGDGTRLSIL.

DNA of the CDR3: TGCAGCGTTGAAGAGAGGGGGGGCACTGAAGCTTTCTTT. Translating gives CSVEERGGTEAFF. The chain uses TRBV29-1 and TRBJ1-1; tentatively, D is TRBD1 (6 bases). In germline, CDR1 is SQVTM, CDR2 ANQGSEA. This CDR3 has 13 residues. Trimming took 0 bases from V and 4 from J, leaving 9 bases between them.

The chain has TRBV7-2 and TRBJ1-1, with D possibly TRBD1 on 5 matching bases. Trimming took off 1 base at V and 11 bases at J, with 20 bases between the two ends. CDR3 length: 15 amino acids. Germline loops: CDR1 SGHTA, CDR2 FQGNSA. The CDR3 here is CASSLVGGARYEAFF. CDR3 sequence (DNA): TGTGCCAGCAGCTTAGTGGGCGGGGCAAGATACGAGGCTTTCTTT.

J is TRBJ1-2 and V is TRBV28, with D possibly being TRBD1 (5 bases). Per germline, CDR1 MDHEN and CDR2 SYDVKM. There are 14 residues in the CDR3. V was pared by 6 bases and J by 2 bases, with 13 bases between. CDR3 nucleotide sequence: TGTGCCAGCAGCTTGACAGCTTCCAACTATGGCTACACCTTC. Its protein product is CASSLTASNYGYTF.

CDR3 loop: CASSPFDSNYGYTF. The CDR3 DNA reads TGTGCCAGCAGTCCGTTCGACTCTAACTATGGCTACACCTTC. This chain links TRBV6-2 or TRBV6-3 with TRBJ1-2; D gene uncertain. Germline-derived CDR1 and CDR2 are MNHEY and SVGEGT. The CDR3 is 14 residues long. Trimming stripped 5 bases from V and 0 bases from J, with 10 bases between.

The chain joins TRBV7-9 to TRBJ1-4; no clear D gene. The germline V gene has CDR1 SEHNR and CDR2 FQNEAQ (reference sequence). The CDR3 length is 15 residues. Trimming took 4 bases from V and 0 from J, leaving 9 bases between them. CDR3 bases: TGTGCCAGCAGCTCGGGATATGCAACTAATGAAAAACTGTTTTTT. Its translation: CASSSGYATNEKLFF. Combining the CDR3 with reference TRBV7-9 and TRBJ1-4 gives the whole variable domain DTGVSQNPRHKITKRGQNVTFRCDPISEHNRLYWYRQTLGQGPEFLTYFQNEAQLEKSRLLSDRFSAERPKGSFSTLEIQRTEQGDSAMYLCASSSGYATNEKLFFGSGTQLSVL.

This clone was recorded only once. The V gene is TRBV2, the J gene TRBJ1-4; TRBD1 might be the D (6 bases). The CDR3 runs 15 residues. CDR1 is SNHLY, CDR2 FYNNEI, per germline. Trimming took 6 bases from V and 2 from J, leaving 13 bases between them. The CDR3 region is CASRGGLGTNEKLFF. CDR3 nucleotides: TGTGCCAGCAGAGGGGGTTTGGGGACTAATGAAAAACTGTTTTTT.

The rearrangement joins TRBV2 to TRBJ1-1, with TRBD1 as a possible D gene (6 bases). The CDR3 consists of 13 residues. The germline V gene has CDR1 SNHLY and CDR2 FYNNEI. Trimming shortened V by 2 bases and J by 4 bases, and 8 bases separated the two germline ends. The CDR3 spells CASSENRATEAFF. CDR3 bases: TGTGCCAGCAGTGAAAACAGGGCCACTGAAGCTTTCTTT.

The CDR3 spells CASSHNSGGADTQYF. The CDR3 DNA reads TGTGCCAGCAGCCATAATAGCGGGGGGGCAGATACGCAGTATTTT. The chain links TRBV3-1 (or the pseudogene TRBV3-2) to TRBJ2-3, with 11 positions matching TRBD2. CDR3 length equals 15 residues. Looked up from germline, CDR1 is LGHDT and CDR2 is YNNKEL (reference sequence). J gave up 4 bases and V 3 bases, and 3 bases lay outside the gene matches.

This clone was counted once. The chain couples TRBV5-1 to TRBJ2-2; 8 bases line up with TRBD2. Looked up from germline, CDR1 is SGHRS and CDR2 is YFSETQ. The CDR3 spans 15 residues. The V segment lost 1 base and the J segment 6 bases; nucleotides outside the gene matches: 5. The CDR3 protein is CASSLNGGAPGELFF. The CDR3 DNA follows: TGCGCCAGCAGCTTGAACGGGGGGGCCCCCGGGGAGCTGTTTTTT.

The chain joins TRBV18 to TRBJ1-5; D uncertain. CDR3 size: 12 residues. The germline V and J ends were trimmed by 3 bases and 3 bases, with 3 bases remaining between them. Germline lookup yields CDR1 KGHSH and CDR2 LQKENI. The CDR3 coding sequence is TGTGCCAGCTCACCCTACAATCAGCCCCAGCATTTT. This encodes CASSPYNQPQHF. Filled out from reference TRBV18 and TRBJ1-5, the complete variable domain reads NAGVMQNPRHLVRRRGQEARLRCSPMKGHSHVYWYRQLPEEGLKFMVYLQKENIIDESGMPKERFSAEFPKEGPSILRIQQVVRGDSAAYFCASSPYNQPQHFGDGTRLSIL.

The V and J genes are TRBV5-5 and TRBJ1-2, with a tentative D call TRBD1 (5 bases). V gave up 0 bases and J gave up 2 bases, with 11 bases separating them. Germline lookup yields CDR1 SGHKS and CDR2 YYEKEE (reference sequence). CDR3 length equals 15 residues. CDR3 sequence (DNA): TGTGCCAGCAGCTTGGCCGCGACAGTCAACTATGGCTACACCTTC. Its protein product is CASSLAATVNYGYTF.

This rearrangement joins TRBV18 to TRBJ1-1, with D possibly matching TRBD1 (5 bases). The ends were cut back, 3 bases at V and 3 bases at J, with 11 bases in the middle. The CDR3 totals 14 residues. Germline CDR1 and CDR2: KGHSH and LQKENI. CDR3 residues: CASSPTAGDTEAFF. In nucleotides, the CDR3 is TGTGCCAGCTCACCGACGGCGGGGGACACTGAAGCTTTCTTT.

Here the CDR3 reads CASSQRTGVSPLHF. The CDR3 DNA follows: TGTGCCAGCAGCCAAAGGACAGGGGTTTCACCCCTCCACTTT. This chain joins TRBV6-5 and TRBJ1-6; 9 bases are a match to TRBD1. J was trimmed by 9 bases and V by 6 bases; bases with no gene match: 6. The CDR3 spans 14 residues. Germline CDR1 and CDR2: MNHEY and SVGAGI.

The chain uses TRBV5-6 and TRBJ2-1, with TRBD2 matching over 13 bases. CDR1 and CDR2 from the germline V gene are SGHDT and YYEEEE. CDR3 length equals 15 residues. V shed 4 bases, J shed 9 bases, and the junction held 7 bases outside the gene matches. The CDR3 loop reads CASSVLAGGPFEQFF. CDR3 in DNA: TGTGCCAGCAGCGTACTAGCGGGGGGGCCTTTTGAGCAGTTCTTC.

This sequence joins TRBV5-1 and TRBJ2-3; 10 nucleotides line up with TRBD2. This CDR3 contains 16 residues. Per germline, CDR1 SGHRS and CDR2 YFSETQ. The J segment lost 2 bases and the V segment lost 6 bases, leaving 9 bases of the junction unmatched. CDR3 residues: CASTKLAGLHTDTQYF. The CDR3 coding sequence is TGCGCCAGCACCAAACTAGCGGGACTGCACACAGATACGCAGTATTTT.

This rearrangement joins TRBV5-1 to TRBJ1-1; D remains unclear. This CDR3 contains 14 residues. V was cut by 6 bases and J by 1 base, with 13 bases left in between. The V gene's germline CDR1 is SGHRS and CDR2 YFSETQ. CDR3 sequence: CASTPTGANTEAFF. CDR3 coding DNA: TGCGCCAGCACCCCGACGGGAGCGAACACTGAAGCTTTCTTT.

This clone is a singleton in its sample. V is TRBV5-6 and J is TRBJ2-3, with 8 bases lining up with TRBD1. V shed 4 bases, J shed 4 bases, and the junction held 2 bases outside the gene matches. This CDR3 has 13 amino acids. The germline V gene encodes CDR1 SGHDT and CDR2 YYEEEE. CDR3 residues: CASSGGQADTQYF. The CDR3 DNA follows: TGTGCCAGCAGCGGGGGACAGGCAGATACGCAGTATTTT. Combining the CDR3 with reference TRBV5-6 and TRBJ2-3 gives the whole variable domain DAGVTQSPTHLIKTRGQQVTLRCSPKSGHDTVSWYQQALGQGPQFIFQYYEEEERQRGNFPDRFSGHQFPNYSSELNVNALLLGDSALYLCASSGGQADTQYFGPGTRLTVL.

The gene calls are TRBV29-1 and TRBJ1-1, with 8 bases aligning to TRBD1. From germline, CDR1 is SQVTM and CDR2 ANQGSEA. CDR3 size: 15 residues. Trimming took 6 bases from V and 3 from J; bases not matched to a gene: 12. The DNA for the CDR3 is TGCAGCGTCCCGGCCTTGACAGGGGCAGACACTGAAGCTTTCTTT. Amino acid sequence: CSVPALTGADTEAFF.

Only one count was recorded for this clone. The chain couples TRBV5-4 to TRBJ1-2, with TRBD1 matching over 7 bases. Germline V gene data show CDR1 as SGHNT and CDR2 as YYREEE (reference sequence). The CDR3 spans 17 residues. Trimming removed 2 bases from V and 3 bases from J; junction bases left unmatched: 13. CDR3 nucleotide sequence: TGTGCCAGCAGCTTCAGCCCTCAGGGGGTGGTGGACTATGGCTACACCTTC. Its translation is CASSFSPQGVVDYGYTF.

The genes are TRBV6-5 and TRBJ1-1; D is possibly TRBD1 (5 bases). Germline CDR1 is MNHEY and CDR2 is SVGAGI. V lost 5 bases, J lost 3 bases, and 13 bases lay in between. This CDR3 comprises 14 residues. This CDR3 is CASSNTGGDTEAFF. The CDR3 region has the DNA TGTGCCAGCAGTAACACTGGAGGGGACACTGAAGCTTTCTTT.